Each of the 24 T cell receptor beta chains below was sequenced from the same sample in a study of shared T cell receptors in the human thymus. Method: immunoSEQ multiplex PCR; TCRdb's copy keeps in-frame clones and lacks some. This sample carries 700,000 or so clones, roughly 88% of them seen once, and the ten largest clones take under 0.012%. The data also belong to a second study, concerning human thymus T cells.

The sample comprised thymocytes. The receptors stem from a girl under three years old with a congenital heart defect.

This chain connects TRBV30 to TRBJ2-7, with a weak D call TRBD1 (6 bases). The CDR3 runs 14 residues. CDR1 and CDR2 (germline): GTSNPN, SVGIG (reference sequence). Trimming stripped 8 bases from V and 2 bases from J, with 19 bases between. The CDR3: CAPTGRCRTYEQYF. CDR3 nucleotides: TGTGCCCCCACAGGGCGATGCCGAACCTACGAGCAGTACTTC.

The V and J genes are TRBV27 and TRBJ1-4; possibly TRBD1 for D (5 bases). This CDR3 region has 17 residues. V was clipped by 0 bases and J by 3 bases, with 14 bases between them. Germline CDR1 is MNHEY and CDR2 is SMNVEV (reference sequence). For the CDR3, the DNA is TGTGCCAGCAGTTTATCAAAGGGGCGAGATGCTAATGAAAAACTGTTTTTT. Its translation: CASSLSKGRDANEKLFF.

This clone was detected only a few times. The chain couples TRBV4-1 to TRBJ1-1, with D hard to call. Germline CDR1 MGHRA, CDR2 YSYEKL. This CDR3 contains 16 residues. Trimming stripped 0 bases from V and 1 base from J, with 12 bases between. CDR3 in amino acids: CASSQELMGRNTEAFF. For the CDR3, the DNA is TGCGCCAGCAGCCAAGAGTTAATGGGCCGGAACACTGAAGCTTTCTTT.

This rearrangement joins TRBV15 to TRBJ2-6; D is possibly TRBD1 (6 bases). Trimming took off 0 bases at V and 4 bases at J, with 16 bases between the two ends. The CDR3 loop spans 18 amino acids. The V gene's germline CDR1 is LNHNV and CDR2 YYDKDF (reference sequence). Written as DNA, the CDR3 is TGTGCCACCAGCAGAGATAACCCCCTCACAGGGGGGGCCAACGTCCTGACTTTC. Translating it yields CATSRDNPLTGGANVLTF.

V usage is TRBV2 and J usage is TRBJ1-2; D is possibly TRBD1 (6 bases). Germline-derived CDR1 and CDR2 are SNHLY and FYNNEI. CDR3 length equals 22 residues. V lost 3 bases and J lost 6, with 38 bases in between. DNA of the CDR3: TGTGCCAGCAGTGATCACCACAAGAAAAAGAGCAATAACCGCACAGGGTCGGATGGCTACACCTTC. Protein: CASSDHHKKKSNNRTGSDGYTF.

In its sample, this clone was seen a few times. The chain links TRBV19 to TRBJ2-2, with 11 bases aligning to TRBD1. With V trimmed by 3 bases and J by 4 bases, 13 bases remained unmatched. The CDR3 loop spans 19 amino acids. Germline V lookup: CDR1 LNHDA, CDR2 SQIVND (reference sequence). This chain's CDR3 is CASSIPQRRTGGITGELFF. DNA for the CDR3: TGTGCCAGTAGTATTCCCCAAAGAAGGACAGGGGGCATCACCGGGGAGCTGTTTTTT.

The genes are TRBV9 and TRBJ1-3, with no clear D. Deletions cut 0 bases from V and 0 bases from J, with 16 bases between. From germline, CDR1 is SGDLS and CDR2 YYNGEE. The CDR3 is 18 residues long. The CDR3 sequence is CASSVESRGVGSGNTIYF. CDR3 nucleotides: TGTGCCAGCAGCGTAGAGAGTCGGGGTGTTGGCTCTGGAAACACCATATATTTT.

CDR3 sequence: CASSLGPGRGVYNEQFF. As DNA, the CDR3 is TGTGCCAGCAGCTTGGGGCCAGGGAGGGGTGTCTACAATGAGCAGTTCTTC. J is TRBJ2-1 and V is TRBV5-6; 7 positions agree with TRBD2. V gave up 0 bases and J gave up 3 bases; unmatched junction bases: 9. From germline, CDR1 is SGHDT and CDR2 YYEEEE. CDR3 size: 17 residues.

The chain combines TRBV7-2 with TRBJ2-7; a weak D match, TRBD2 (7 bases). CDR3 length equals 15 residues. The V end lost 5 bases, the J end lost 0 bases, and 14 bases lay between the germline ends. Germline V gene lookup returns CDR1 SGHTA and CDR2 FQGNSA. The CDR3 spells CASSQGGGLSYEQYF. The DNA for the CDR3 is TGTGCCAGCAGCCAAGGGGGGGGGCTCTCCTACGAGCAGTACTTC.

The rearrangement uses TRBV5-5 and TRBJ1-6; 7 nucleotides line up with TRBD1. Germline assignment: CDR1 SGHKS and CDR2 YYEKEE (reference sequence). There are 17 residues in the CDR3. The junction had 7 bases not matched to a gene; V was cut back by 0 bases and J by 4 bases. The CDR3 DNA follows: TGTGCCAGCAGCTTGGACAGGGGCGGGAGGTATAATTCACCCCTCCACTTT. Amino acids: CASSLDRGGRYNSPLHF.

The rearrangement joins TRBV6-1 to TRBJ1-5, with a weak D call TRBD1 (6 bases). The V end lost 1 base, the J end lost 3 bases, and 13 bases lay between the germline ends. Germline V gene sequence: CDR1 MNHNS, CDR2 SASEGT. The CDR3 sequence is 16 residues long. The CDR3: CASSEGGRVNNQPQHF. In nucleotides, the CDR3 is TGTGCCAGCAGTGAAGGGGGGCGAGTGAACAATCAGCCCCAGCATTTT.

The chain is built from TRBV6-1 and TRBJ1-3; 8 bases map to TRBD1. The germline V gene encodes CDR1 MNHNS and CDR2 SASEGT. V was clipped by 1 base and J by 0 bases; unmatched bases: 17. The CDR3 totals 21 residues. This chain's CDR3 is CASSEVRTGKESTDSGNTIYF. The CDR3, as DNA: TGTGCCAGCAGTGAAGTCAGGACAGGGAAGGAGAGTACCGACTCTGGAAACACCATATATTTT.

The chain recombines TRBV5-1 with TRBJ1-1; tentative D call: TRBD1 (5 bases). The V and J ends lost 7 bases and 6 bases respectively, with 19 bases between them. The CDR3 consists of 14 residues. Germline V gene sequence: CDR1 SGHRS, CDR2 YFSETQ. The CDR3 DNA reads TGCGCCAGCGGACAAGGAGGGGCCACTGCTGAAGCTTTCTTT. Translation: CASGQGGATAEAFF.

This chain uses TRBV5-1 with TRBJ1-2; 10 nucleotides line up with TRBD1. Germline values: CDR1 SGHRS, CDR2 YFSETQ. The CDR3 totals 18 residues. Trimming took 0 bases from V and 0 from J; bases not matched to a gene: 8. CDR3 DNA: TGCGCCAGCAGCTTGGTGGGGACAGGGGTCCCGACTAACTATGGCTACACCTTC. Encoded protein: CASSLVGTGVPTNYGYTF.

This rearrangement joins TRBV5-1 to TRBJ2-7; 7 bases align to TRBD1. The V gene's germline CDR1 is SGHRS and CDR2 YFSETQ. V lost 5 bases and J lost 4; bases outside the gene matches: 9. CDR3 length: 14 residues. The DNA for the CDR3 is TGCGCCAGCAGTCCAAAGGGGGCGGCATACGAGCAGTACTTC. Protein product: CASSPKGAAYEQYF.

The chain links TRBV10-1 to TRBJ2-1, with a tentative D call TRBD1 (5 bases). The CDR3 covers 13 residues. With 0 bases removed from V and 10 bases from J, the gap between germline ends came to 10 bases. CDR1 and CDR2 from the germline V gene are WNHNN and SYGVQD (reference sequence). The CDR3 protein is CASSESGREEQFF. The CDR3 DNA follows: TGCGCCAGCAGTGAGTCGGGGCGAGAAGAGCAGTTCTTC.

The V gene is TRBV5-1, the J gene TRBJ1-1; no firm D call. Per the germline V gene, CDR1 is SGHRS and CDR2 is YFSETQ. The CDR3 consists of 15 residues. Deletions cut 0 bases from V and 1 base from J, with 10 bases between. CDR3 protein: CASSLGRAPNTEAFF. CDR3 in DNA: TGCGCCAGCAGCTTGGGAAGAGCTCCGAACACTGAAGCTTTCTTT. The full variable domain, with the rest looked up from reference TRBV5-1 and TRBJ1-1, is KAGVTQTPRYLIKTRGQQVTLSCSPISGHRSVSWYQQTPGQGLQFLFEYFSETQRNKGNFPGRFSGRQFSNSRSEMNVSTLELGDSALYLCASSLGRAPNTEAFFGQGTRLTVV.

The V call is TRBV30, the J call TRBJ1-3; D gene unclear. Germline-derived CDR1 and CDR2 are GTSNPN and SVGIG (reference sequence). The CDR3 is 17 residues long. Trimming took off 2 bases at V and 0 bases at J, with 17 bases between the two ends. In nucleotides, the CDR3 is TGTGCCTGGAGTCCCCATGTCGGAGGGCCCTCTGGAAACACCATATATTTT. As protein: CAWSPHVGGPSGNTIYF. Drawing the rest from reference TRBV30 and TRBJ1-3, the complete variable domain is SQTIHQWPATLVQPVGSPLSLECTVEGTSNPNLYWYRQAAGRGLQLLFYSVGIGQISSEVPQNLSASRPQDRQFILSSKKLLLSDSGFYLCAWSPHVGGPSGNTIYFGEGSWLTVV.

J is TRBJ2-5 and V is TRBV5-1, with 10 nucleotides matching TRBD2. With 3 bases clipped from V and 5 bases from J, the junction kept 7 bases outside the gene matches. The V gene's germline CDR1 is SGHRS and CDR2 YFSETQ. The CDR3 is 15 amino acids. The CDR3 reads CASSWVLAGEETQYF. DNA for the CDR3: TGCGCCAGCAGCTGGGTCCTAGCGGGGGAGGAGACCCAGTACTTC.

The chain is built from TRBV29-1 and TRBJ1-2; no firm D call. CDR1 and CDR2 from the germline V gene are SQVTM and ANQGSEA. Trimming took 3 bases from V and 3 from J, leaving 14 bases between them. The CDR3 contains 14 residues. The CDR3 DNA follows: TGCAGCGTTGAGGAGAATCTGTGGGACTATGGCTACACCTTC. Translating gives CSVEENLWDYGYTF.

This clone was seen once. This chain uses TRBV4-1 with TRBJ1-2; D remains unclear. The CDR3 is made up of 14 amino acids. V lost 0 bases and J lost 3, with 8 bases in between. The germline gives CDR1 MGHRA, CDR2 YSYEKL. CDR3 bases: TGCGCCAGCAGCCAAGACCCTATGGACTATGGCTACACCTTC. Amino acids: CASSQDPMDYGYTF.

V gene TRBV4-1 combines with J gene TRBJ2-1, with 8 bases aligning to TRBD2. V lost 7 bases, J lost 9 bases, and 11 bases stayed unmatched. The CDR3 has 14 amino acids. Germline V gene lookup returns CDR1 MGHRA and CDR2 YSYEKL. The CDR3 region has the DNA TGCGCCAGCAAAGGACGACGGGGGGGCAGTGAGCAGTTCTTC. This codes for CASKGRRGGSEQFF.

CDR3 sequence reads: CASGGLGTDTQYF. The CDR3 DNA is TGCGCCAGCGGGGGACTAGGCACAGATACGCAGTATTTT. The V call is TRBV5-1, the J call TRBJ2-3; the match to TRBD2 covers 8 bases. Per the germline V gene, CDR1 is SGHRS and CDR2 is YFSETQ. V trimming: 7 bases; J trimming: 1 base; junction bases outside the gene matches: 2. The CDR3 contains 13 residues.

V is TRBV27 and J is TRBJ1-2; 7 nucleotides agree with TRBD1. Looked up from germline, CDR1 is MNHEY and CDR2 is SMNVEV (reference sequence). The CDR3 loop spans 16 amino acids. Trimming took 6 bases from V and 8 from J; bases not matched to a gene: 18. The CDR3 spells CASSNRGHTGYGGYTF. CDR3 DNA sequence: TGTGCCAGCAGCAACAGGGGCCACACAGGGTATGGGGGCTACACCTTC.